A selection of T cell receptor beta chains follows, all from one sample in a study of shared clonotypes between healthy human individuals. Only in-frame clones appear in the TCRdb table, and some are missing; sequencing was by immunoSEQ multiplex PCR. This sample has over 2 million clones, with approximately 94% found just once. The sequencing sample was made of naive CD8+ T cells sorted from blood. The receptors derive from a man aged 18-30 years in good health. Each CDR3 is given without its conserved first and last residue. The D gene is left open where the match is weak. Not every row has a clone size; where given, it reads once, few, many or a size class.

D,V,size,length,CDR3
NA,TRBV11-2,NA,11,ASSLGPSYEQY
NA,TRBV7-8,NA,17,ASSFPAQGQPLSGNTIY
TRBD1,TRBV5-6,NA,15,ASSLARQGAHTGELF
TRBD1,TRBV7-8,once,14,ASSLVNGQGAGEQY
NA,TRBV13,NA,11,ASSRTLGYEQY
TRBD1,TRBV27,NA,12,ASSLTGANYGYT
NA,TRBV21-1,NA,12,ASSKVGIRETQY
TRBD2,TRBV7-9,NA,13,ASSPSPGLASEQY
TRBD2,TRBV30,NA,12,AWRIAGVGNEQF
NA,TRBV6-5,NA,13,ASRPTSSYNSPLH
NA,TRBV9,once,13,ASSPTGLLTDTQY
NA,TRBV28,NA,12,ASSFGGNTGELF
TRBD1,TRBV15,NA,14,ATSRDEGQGSQPQH
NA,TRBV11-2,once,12,ASSLQDPVYEQY
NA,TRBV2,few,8,ASKLGELF
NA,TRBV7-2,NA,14,ASSLAGAANTGELF
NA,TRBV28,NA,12,ASSIAPPGFSQY
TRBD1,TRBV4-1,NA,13,ASSQDGDSDYGYT
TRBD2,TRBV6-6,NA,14,ASSFPGLAGYNEQF